One and the same sample provided the 28 T cell receptor beta chains below, sequenced in a study of cytomegalovirus exposure and HLA in healthy donors. 60 Vbeta and 13 Jbeta primers were used in PCR. Assay used: immunoSEQ multiplex PCR; TCRdb lists only in-frame clones, some missing. This table has approximately 110,000 clones, over 70% appearing once. Material: PBMCs. These TCRs come from a man in his forties in good health and CMV-seronegative.

The gene calls are TRBV5-1 and TRBJ1-1; no definite D call. CDR3 length: 15 amino acids. Between the trimmed V and J ends, which lost 0 bases and 1 base, there was a span of 10 bases. Germline assignment: CDR1 SGHRS and CDR2 YFSETQ. The CDR3 coding sequence is TGCGCCAGCAGCTTGGGTCGGAGCCAGAACACTGAAGCTTTCTTT. This codes for CASSLGRSQNTEAFF.

The chain has TRBV5-6 and TRBJ2-1, with 8 bases that match TRBD1. The V gene's germline CDR1 is SGHDT and CDR2 YYEEEE. The CDR3 runs to 15 residues. The junction had 8 bases not matched to a gene; V was cut back by 3 bases and J by 6 bases. DNA of the CDR3: TGTGCCAGCAGCTGGGACAGGCTCCCCTCCAATGAGCAGTTCTTC. Translation gives CASSWDRLPSNEQFF. Using reference TRBV5-6 and TRBJ2-1 for the parts outside the CDR3, the full variable domain is DAGVTQSPTHLIKTRGQQVTLRCSPKSGHDTVSWYQQALGQGPQFIFQYYEEEERQRGNFPDRFSGHQFPNYSSELNVNALLLGDSALYLCASSWDRLPSNEQFFGPGTRLTVL.

The chain has TRBV4-3 and TRBJ1-6; 7 nucleotides align to TRBD1. CDR1 is LGHNA and CDR2 is YSLEER in the germline V gene. V was pared by 0 bases and J by 3 bases, with 11 bases of the junction left unmatched. The CDR3 has 19 residues. The CDR3 region has the DNA TGCGCCAGCAGCCAAGATAGGGAGGCAGGGGGAATCTATAATTCACCCCTCCACTTT. It translates to CASSQDREAGGIYNSPLHF.

This clone was counted only a few times. V and J are TRBV13 and TRBJ2-7; 8 bases match TRBD1. Germline values: CDR1 PRHDT, CDR2 FYEKMQ (reference sequence). There are 15 residues in the CDR3. The V gene end was trimmed by 0 bases and the J gene end by 5 bases; junction bases not matched to a gene: 6. The CDR3 sequence: CASSLGRTGINEQYF. CDR3 nucleotide sequence: TGTGCCAGCAGCTTAGGACGGACAGGGATAAACGAGCAGTACTTC.

The CDR3 loop is CASRAALAGKSDTQYF. CDR3 nucleotides: TGTGCCAGCAGGGCCGCCCTAGCGGGAAAATCAGATACGCAGTATTTT. The chain couples TRBV5-4 to TRBJ2-3; TRBD2 aligns across 9 bases. Trimming cost V 5 bases and J 4 bases; bases outside gene matches: 11. The germline V gene encodes CDR1 SGHNT and CDR2 YYREEE (reference sequence). The CDR3 has 16 amino acids.

V is TRBV19 and J is TRBJ2-1; D perhaps matches TRBD2 (6 bases). Germline CDR1 LNHDA, CDR2 SQIVND (reference sequence). V dropped 6 bases and J dropped 9 bases, with 12 bases sitting between them. There are 12 residues in the CDR3. CDR3 bases: TGTGCCAGTAGGGCGGGGACGGGTGAGCAGTTCTTC. Translated: CASRAGTGEQFF.

The genes are TRBV7-2 and TRBJ2-5; D remains ambiguous. The CDR3 has 14 residues. Germline V gene lookup returns CDR1 SGHTA and CDR2 FQGNSA. Trimming took off 5 bases at V and 7 bases at J, with 17 bases between the two ends. CDR3 sequence (DNA): TGTGCCAGCAGCCCGGATGGAGCCCCGGGGACCCAGTACTTC. Encoded protein: CASSPDGAPGTQYF. The full variable domain, with the rest looked up from reference TRBV7-2 and TRBJ2-5, is GAGVSQSPSNKVTEKGKDVELRCDPISGHTALYWYRQSLGQGLEFLIYFQGNSAPDKSGLPSDRFSAERTGGSVSTLTIQRTQQEDSAVYLCASSPDGAPGTQYFGPGTRLLVL.

V and J are TRBV19 and TRBJ1-6, with D perhaps TRBD1 (6 bases). CDR1 and CDR2 (germline): LNHDA, SQIVND (reference sequence). V was pared by 6 bases and J by 4 bases, with 10 bases between. The CDR3 is 14 amino acids. CDR3 amino acids: CASSQDRYNSPLHF. DNA of the CDR3: TGTGCCAGTAGCCAGGACAGATATAATTCACCCCTCCACTTT.

V is TRBV27 and J is TRBJ2-7; the D is unclear. The germline gives CDR1 MNHEY, CDR2 SMNVEV (reference sequence). Trimming removed 2 bases from V and 6 bases from J, with 14 bases in between. The CDR3 contains 14 residues. For the CDR3, the DNA is TGTGCCAGCAGTTTAGAATGGGCAGCCCGCGAGCAGTACTTC. As protein: CASSLEWAAREQYF.

The chain employs TRBV6-5 and TRBJ2-5; D not resolved. The DNA end favors TRBJ2-7, so the J call may be wrong. Germline V lookup: CDR1 MNHEY, CDR2 SVGAGI. The CDR3 has 12 amino acids. The CDR3 bases are TGTGCCAGCAGTTACGACTCCTACGAGCAGTACTTC. Its translation is CASSYDSYEQYF.

The chain is built from TRBV5-1 and TRBJ2-2; 7 positions match TRBD2. V lost 0 bases and J lost 4; bases outside the gene matches: 6. The CDR3 consists of 16 residues. Germline CDR1 and CDR2: SGHRS and YFSETQ. Here the CDR3 DNA reads TGCGCCAGCAGCTTGGAGGGCGGGAGAATCACCGGGGAGCTGTTTTTT. Its translation is CASSLEGGRITGELFF.

The chain couples TRBV30 to TRBJ1-3; D gene unclear. Per the germline V gene, CDR1 is GTSNPN and CDR2 is SVGIG (reference sequence). Between the trimmed V and J ends, which lost 2 bases and 5 bases, there was a span of 7 bases. This CDR3 has 12 residues. In DNA, the CDR3 is TGTGCCTGGAGTTTGGGCAGAAACACCATATATTTT. Protein: CAWSLGRNTIYF.

The V gene is TRBV2, the J gene TRBJ1-4; 7 bases are shared with TRBD1. Germline trimming cut 8 bases from V and 4 bases from J; bases unmatched to any gene: 1. Looked up from germline, CDR1 is SNHLY and CDR2 is FYNNEI. This CDR3 spans 12 amino acids. CDR3 nucleotide sequence: TGTGCCAGCGACAGGGTTAATGAAAAACTGTTTTTT. Amino acid sequence: CASDRVNEKLFF.

The genes are TRBV7-6 and TRBJ2-7; 12 bases map to TRBD2. CDR1 is SGHVS, CDR2 FNYEAQ, per germline. The CDR3 consists of 16 residues. V was clipped by 5 bases and J by 0 bases; unmatched bases: 5. The CDR3 spells CASSPLAGGLSYEQYF. CDR3 DNA: TGTGCCAGCAGCCCACTAGCGGGGGGACTCTCCTACGAGCAGTACTTC.

The chain carries TRBV5-5 and TRBJ2-7; TRBD2 aligns across 7 bases. After removal of 0 bases from V and 3 bases from J, the junction contained 3 bases not matched to a gene. Looked up from germline, CDR1 is SGHKS and CDR2 is YYEKEE (reference sequence). This CDR3 is built from 14 residues. The DNA for the CDR3 is TGTGCCAGCAGCTTGGGTCCGGGAGGCTACGAGCAGTACTTC. Encoded protein: CASSLGPGGYEQYF. The whole variable domain, remainder taken from reference TRBV5-5 and TRBJ2-7, is DAGVTQSPTHLIKTRGQQVTLRCSPISGHKSVSWYQQVLGQGPQFIFQYYEKEERGRGNFPDRFSARQFPNYSSELNVNALLLGDSALYLCASSLGPGGYEQYFGPGTRLTVT.

The J gene is TRBJ2-3, the V gene TRBV6-4; 11 nucleotides align to TRBD1. Germline CDR1 MRHNA, CDR2 SNTAGT. The V and J ends lost 2 bases and 5 bases, in that order; junction bases with no gene match: 3. The CDR3 runs 15 residues. The CDR3 is CASSDGQGAGDTQYF. In nucleotides, the CDR3 is TGTGCCAGCAGTGACGGACAGGGGGCCGGAGATACGCAGTATTTT.

The chain employs TRBV27 and TRBJ2-1; D gene ambiguous. This CDR3 comprises 13 residues. V was shortened by 0 bases and J by 7 bases, with 7 bases between the two germline ends. Germline lookup yields CDR1 MNHEY and CDR2 SMNVEV (reference sequence). The CDR3 nucleotides are TGTGCCAGCAGTTTATCCGCCAGGAATGAGCAGTTCTTC. Encoded protein: CASSLSARNEQFF.

The chain couples TRBV5-1 to TRBJ1-2, with D perhaps TRBD1 (6 bases). V dropped 4 bases and J dropped 6 bases, with 19 bases sitting between them. There are 15 residues in the CDR3. Per the germline V gene, CDR1 is SGHRS and CDR2 is YFSETQ. The CDR3 coding sequence is TGCGCCAGCAGCGTGGGGGTCACAGGGAGCCATGGCTACACCTTC. This codes for CASSVGVTGSHGYTF.

With regard to this clone: Additional DNA sequences in this sample encode the identical CDR3. The chain has TRBV7-3 and TRBJ2-3; D call uncertain. V was clipped by 4 bases and J by 0 bases, with 2 bases between them. Germline V gives CDR1 SGHTA, CDR2 FQGTGA. This CDR3 has 12 residues. The CDR3 here is CASSSSTDTQYF. CDR3 sequence (DNA): TGTGCCAGCAGCTCTAGCACAGATACGCAGTATTTT.

The CDR3 DNA reads TGCGCCAGCAACAGCTATCCGGGGGGGGCCAACGTCCTGACTTTC. It yields the protein CASNSYPGGANVLTF. The V and J genes are TRBV5-1 and TRBJ2-6; a possible D gene is TRBD2 (5 bases). Germline-derived CDR1 and CDR2 are SGHRS and YFSETQ. With 6 bases removed from V and 4 bases from J, the gap between germline ends came to 14 bases. The CDR3 sequence is 15 residues long.

The rearrangement links TRBV7-2 to TRBJ2-7; 8 nucleotides match TRBD1. The V gene end was trimmed by 2 bases and the J gene end by 7 bases; junction bases not matched to a gene: 13. There are 16 residues in the CDR3. CDR1 and CDR2 from the germline V gene are SGHTA and FQGNSA. This CDR3 reads CASSLNSGTGGFEQYF. CDR3 sequence (DNA): TGTGCCAGCAGCTTAAATTCCGGGACAGGCGGTTTTGAGCAGTACTTC.

The chain employs TRBV7-6 and TRBJ1-6; the match to TRBD1 covers 8 bases. V dropped 11 bases and J dropped 5; count of bases not matched to a gene: 8. The germline CDR1 and CDR2 sequences are SGHVS and FNYEAQ. CDR3 size: 14 residues. DNA for the CDR3: TGTGCCGTCCGACAGGGGACCAATAATTCACCCCTCCACTTT. It translates to CAVRQGTNNSPLHF.

V usage is TRBV4-1 and J usage is TRBJ2-2; possibly TRBD2 for D (5 bases). Trimming removed 1 base at V and 4 bases at J, with 10 bases between. Germline CDR1 is MGHRA and CDR2 is YSYEKL. This CDR3 has 15 amino acids. The CDR3 reads CASSQGGFGTGELFF. DNA of the CDR3: TGCGCCAGCAGCCAAGGAGGGTTCGGCACCGGGGAGCTGTTTTTT.

The CDR3 sequence is CASGTGNTEAFF. CDR3 DNA sequence: TGTGCCAGCGGGACAGGGAACACTGAAGCTTTCTTT. The chain has TRBV25-1 and TRBJ1-1; 8 bases are a match to TRBD1. The CDR3 is 12 amino acids. CDR1 is MGHDK and CDR2 is SYGVNS in the germline V gene. V was clipped by 8 bases and J by 1 base; unmatched bases: 0. Filled out from reference TRBV25-1 and TRBJ1-1, the complete variable domain reads EADIYQTPRYLVIGTGKKITLECSQTMGHDKMYWYQQDPGMELHLIHYSYGVNSTEKGDLSSESTVSRIRTEHFPLTLESARPSHTSQYLCASGTGNTEAFFGQGTRLTVV.

In this sample, this clone turned up a few times. This chain joins TRBV27 and TRBJ2-7, with D perhaps matching TRBD2 (5 bases). The CDR3 length is 14 residues. CDR1 and CDR2 (germline): MNHEY, SMNVEV (reference sequence). With 5 bases removed from V and 7 bases from J, the gap between germline ends came to 18 bases. The DNA of the CDR3 is TGTGCCAGCAGTAGGGCGGGCAAAGAATGGGAGCAGTACTTC. Translating gives CASSRAGKEWEQYF.

This chain uses TRBV18 with TRBJ1-5, with D possibly TRBD1 on 5 matching bases. Germline V lookup: CDR1 KGHSH, CDR2 LQKENI. There are 16 residues in the CDR3. Trimming shortened V by 2 bases and J by 0 bases, and 11 bases separated the two germline ends. CDR3 region: CASSPVGGFSNQPQHF. CDR3 sequence (DNA): TGTGCCAGCTCACCAGTCGGGGGGTTTAGCAATCAGCCCCAGCATTTT.

The CDR3 loop reads CASSSGQKNIQYF. The DNA for the CDR3 is TGTGCCAGCAGCTCGGGACAGAAAAACATTCAGTACTTC. The J gene is TRBJ2-4, the V gene TRBV11-3, with 7 bases identical to TRBD1. CDR3 length: 13 residues. Germline CDR1 SGHNT, CDR2 YENEEA. Trimming cost V 4 bases and J 4 bases; bases outside gene matches: 1.

This chain uses TRBV28 with TRBJ1-5; maybe TRBD1 (6 bases). Per germline, CDR1 MDHEN and CDR2 SYDVKM. The CDR3 consists of 12 residues. Trimming took 6 bases from V and 13 from J, leaving 16 bases between them. The CDR3 region is CASRLGTLLQHF. DNA of the CDR3: TGTGCCAGCAGACTAGGGACACTTCTTCAGCATTTT.